These 21 T cell receptor beta chains share one sample of origin, sequenced in a study of response to subunit inactivated influenza vaccine. TCRdb used MiXCR to reprocess the RT-PCR reads, holding one entry per CDR3 protein. The sample contains about 620,000 distinct CDR3 sequences, 10% to 12% of which appear only once. In addition, the sample was reused for a study of T cells expressing NK-cell markers. In that study: UMI-tagged 5'RACE template switching yielded the TCR beta cDNA.

This specimen was PBMCs from blood, taken on the day of vaccination. These TCRs come from a man aged 50-60 years who received an inactivated influenza vaccine.

The sample holds a few counts of this clonotype. The chain joins TRBV28 to TRBJ2-7, with TRBD2 as a possible D gene (6 bases). V dropped 5 bases and J dropped 11 bases, with 22 bases sitting between them. CDR1 MDHEN and CDR2 SYDVKM come from the germline V gene. There are 14 residues in the CDR3. The CDR3 spells CASSPPLLAVLEYF. The CDR3 DNA reads as TGTGCCAGCAGTCCCCCCCTACTAGCCGTGTTGGAGTACTTC.

This clonotype has just a few counts. V usage is TRBV19 and J usage is TRBJ1-5, with D possibly matching TRBD1 (6 bases). Per the germline V gene, CDR1 is LNHDA and CDR2 is SQIVND (reference sequence). There are 15 residues in the CDR3. Trimming took 3 bases from V and 1 from J, leaving 10 bases between them. The CDR3 DNA sequence: TGTGCCAGTAGTATTAACAGGGCGAGCAATCAGCCCCAGCATTTT. Its protein product is CASSINRASNQPQHF.

The chain employs TRBV20-1 and TRBJ2-3, with 7 positions matching TRBD1. The CDR3 has 15 residues. The V gene end was trimmed by 5 bases and the J gene end by 0 bases; junction bases not matched to a gene: 8. The germline gives CDR1 DFQATT, CDR2 SNEGSKA (reference sequence). CDR3 sequence (DNA): TGCAGTGCTCCCCTCAGGGGGTACAGCACAGATACGCAGTATTTT. Its translation is CSAPLRGYSTDTQYF.

The genes are TRBV9 and TRBJ2-3, with a tentative D call TRBD1 (6 bases). The CDR3 length is 15 residues. The germline gives CDR1 SGDLS, CDR2 YYNGEE. The V gene lost 3 bases and the J gene lost 5 bases, with 16 bases spanning the gap. CDR3 region: CASSAHGWGRDTQYF. Here the CDR3 DNA reads TGTGCCAGCAGCGCCCATGGCTGGGGGCGAGATACGCAGTATTTT.

Many counts were recorded for this clonotype. The chain uses TRBV9 and TRBJ2-1; 10 bases match TRBD2. The J segment lost 7 bases and the V segment lost 1 base, leaving 5 bases of the junction unmatched. The CDR3 length is 15 residues. CDR1 SGDLS and CDR2 YYNGEE come from the germline V gene. The CDR3 DNA follows: TGTGCCAGCAGCGTACAAGCGGGAGGGCCGAATGAGCAGTTCTTC. Translating it yields CASSVQAGGPNEQFF.

Only a few counts were recorded for this clonotype. The V call is TRBV3-1, the J call TRBJ1-3; D is perhaps TRBD1 (5 bases). CDR3 length equals 21 residues. Trimming removed 4 bases from V and 0 bases from J, with 28 bases in between. Germline V gives CDR1 LGHDT, CDR2 YNNKEL (reference sequence). The CDR3 sequence: CASSPLGPEPSQDPSGNTIYF. Here the CDR3 DNA reads TGTGCCAGCAGCCCGTTGGGCCCCGAACCTTCACAGGACCCCTCTGGAAACACCATATATTTT.

Only a few counts were recorded for this clonotype. This chain links TRBV7-2 with TRBJ2-1; D is unresolved. V was pared by 2 bases and J by 12 bases, with 8 bases between. There are 11 residues in the CDR3. Germline lookup yields CDR1 SGHTA and CDR2 FQGNSA. Here the CDR3 DNA reads TGTGCCAGCAGCTTAAGAGCGCGGCAGTTCTTC. Amino acids: CASSLRARQFF.

The chain carries TRBV20-1 and TRBJ2-4; tentatively, D is TRBD2 (5 bases). The CDR3 is made up of 14 amino acids. The V gene lost 5 bases and the J gene lost 1 base, with 12 bases spanning the gap. Per germline, CDR1 DFQATT and CDR2 SNEGSKA (reference sequence). The chain's CDR3 is CSAGLGLAKNIQYF. The DNA of the CDR3 is TGCAGTGCTGGACTCGGCCTGGCCAAAAACATTCAGTACTTC.

The V call is TRBV4-3, the J call TRBJ1-6; 10 nucleotides align to TRBD1. Per the germline V gene, CDR1 is LGHNA and CDR2 is YSLEER. The CDR3 loop spans 15 amino acids. With 0 bases clipped from V and 10 bases from J, the junction kept 3 bases outside the gene matches. The CDR3, as DNA: TGCGCCAGCAGCCAAGAGGACAGGGGGGACTCACCCCTCCACTTT. It specifies CASSQEDRGDSPLHF.

This clonotype has more than one count but fewer than ten. As DNA, the CDR3 is TGTGCCACCAGTGACCCGACAGGGACTAATGAAAAACTGTTTTTT. As protein: CATSDPTGTNEKLFF. V is TRBV24-1 and J is TRBJ1-4; 7 bases are a match to TRBD1. The CDR3 is made up of 15 amino acids. CDR1 and CDR2 from the germline V gene are KGHDR and SFDVKD. V lost 4 bases to trimming and J lost 2 bases; unmatched junction nucleotides: 3.

The rearrangement uses TRBV14 and TRBJ2-3, with D possibly being TRBD2 (6 bases). Germline CDR1 SGHDN, CDR2 FVKESK. This CDR3 has 17 residues. Deletions cut 3 bases from V and 2 bases from J, with 18 bases between. The CDR3 bases are TGTGCCAGCAGCCAGAGACCCGGGACTGAGATCACAGATACGCAGTATTTT. Protein: CASSQRPGTEITDTQYF.

V and J are TRBV12-3 or TRBV12-4 and TRBJ2-7, with TRBD2 matching over 9 bases. This CDR3 region has 12 residues. V was pared by 5 bases and J by 6 bases, with 2 bases of the junction left unmatched. CDR3 in amino acids: CASSLTSGEQYF. CDR3 in DNA: TGTGCCAGCAGTCTGACTAGCGGCGAGCAGTACTTC.

In its sample, this clonotype was seen many times. DNA of the CDR3: TGTGCCAGCGGGCGGACAGAGGAATATGAAAAACTGTTTTTT. Translating it yields CASGRTEEYEKLFF. The genes are TRBV7-9 and TRBJ1-4; the D gene is possibly TRBD1 (6 bases). V was cut by 8 bases and J by 6 bases, with 16 bases left in between. This CDR3 has 14 amino acids. Germline CDR1 and CDR2: SEHNR and FQNEAQ (reference sequence).

The CDR3 DNA reads as TGCGCCAGCAGCTTCTCAGCGGGAGCCTACTACAATGAGCAGTTCTTC. Translation gives CASSFSAGAYYNEQFF. This chain connects TRBV5-1 to TRBJ2-1; TRBD2 matches at 8 bases. Germline CDR1 reads SGHRS; CDR2 reads YFSETQ. With V trimmed by 2 bases and J by 3 bases, 7 bases remained unmatched. The CDR3 runs to 16 residues.

This clonotype was counted between two and nine times. The chain employs TRBV7-2 and TRBJ2-1; possibly TRBD1 for D (6 bases). This CDR3 is 15 amino acids long. Per the germline V gene, CDR1 is SGHTA and CDR2 is FQGNSA. V lost 5 bases and J 4 bases, leaving 15 bases between the germline ends. The DNA of the CDR3 is TGTGCCAGCAGCATATGGTACAGGGCGTACAATGAGCAGTTCTTC. This gives the protein CASSIWYRAYNEQFF. The whole variable domain, remainder taken from reference TRBV7-2 and TRBJ2-1, is GAGVSQSPSNKVTEKGKDVELRCDPISGHTALYWYRQSLGQGLEFLIYFQGNSAPDKSGLPSDRFSAERTGGSVSTLTIQRTQQEDSAVYLCASSIWYRAYNEQFFGPGTRLTVL.

This clonotype was recorded many times. The chain uses TRBV20-1 and TRBJ1-6; D not resolved. This CDR3 has 13 amino acids. Trimming took off 0 bases at V and 6 bases at J, with 6 bases between the two ends. Germline CDR1 reads DFQATT; CDR2 reads SNEGSKA (reference sequence). CDR3 residues: CSARDSANSPLHF. In DNA form, the CDR3 reads TGCAGTGCTAGAGACTCGGCTAATTCACCCCTCCACTTT.

This sequence joins TRBV12-3 or TRBV12-4 and TRBJ1-6; 8 bases fit TRBD1. J gave up 10 bases and V 6 bases, and 11 bases lay outside the gene matches. The CDR3 has 15 residues. The CDR3 bases are TGTGCCAGCAGACCCGGACAGGGAGGAGGGTCACCCCTCCACTTT. Amino acids: CASRPGQGGGSPLHF.

This clonotype was seen repeatedly, ten times or more. CDR3 nucleotide sequence: TGTGCCAGCAGCTCTCGACTAACCTCGGAGACCCAGTACTTC. Translating it yields CASSSRLTSETQYF. The V gene is TRBV7-2, the J gene TRBJ2-5, with D maybe TRBD2 (5 bases). Trimming took off 4 bases at V and 5 bases at J, with 14 bases between the two ends. In germline, CDR1 is SGHTA, CDR2 FQGNSA. The CDR3 is made up of 14 amino acids.

This clonotype has a count of ten or more. The J gene is TRBJ2-1, the V gene TRBV20-1; 12 bases agree with TRBD2. Germline CDR1 reads DFQATT; CDR2 reads SNEGSKA (reference sequence). This CDR3 is 12 amino acids long. For the CDR3, the DNA is TGCAGGACCGGACTAGCGGGATCGGAGCAGTTCTTC. It is translated as CRTGLAGSEQFF.

The rearrangement links TRBV20-1 to TRBJ2-2, with TRBD2 matching 8 bases. This CDR3 has 15 residues. V lost 5 bases, J lost 3 bases, and 8 bases stayed unmatched. CDR1 is DFQATT and CDR2 is SNEGSKA in the germline V gene (reference sequence). The CDR3 DNA reads as TGCAGTGCTCCGCGGAGCGGGAGATACACCGGGGAGCTGTTTTTT. Its protein is CSAPRSGRYTGELFF.

In its sample, this clonotype was seen a few times. This rearrangement joins TRBV18 to TRBJ2-3; no firm D call. This CDR3 has 15 residues. V was pared by 1 base and J by 2 bases, with 10 bases between. Looked up from germline, CDR1 is KGHSH and CDR2 is LQKENI. CDR3 amino acids: CASSPRPEPTDTQYF. In nucleotides, the CDR3 is TGTGCCAGCTCACCACGACCAGAACCCACAGATACGCAGTATTTT.